Below are 29 T cell receptor beta chains sequenced from a single sample in a study of T cells in localized non-small cell lung cancer (TCRdb year 2020). The library was made by the immunoSEQ multiplex PCR assay. The table comes from immuneACCESS by way of TCRdb, which keeps in-frame sequences with V and J called. Part of the clones is missing from these tables; in studies checked, under half for an unresolved V gene and the rest for unknown reasons. The sample profile shows around 140,000 clones; about 90% of them were found once. The biggest ten clones account for over 1.5% of the sample. The sample in question was peripheral blood, obtained before any cancer treatment. The receptors here all came from a female donor at least 60 years old with stage I lung adenocarcinoma.

This clone occurred many times. The V and J genes are TRBV9 and TRBJ2-7; D may match TRBD1 or TRBD2 (6 bases each). This CDR3 comprises 14 residues. Germline lookup yields CDR1 SGDLS and CDR2 YYNGEE. Trimming shortened V by 5 bases and J by 1 base, and 13 bases separated the two germline ends. The CDR3 spells CASSGGAGSYEQYF. CDR3 coding DNA: TGTGCCAGCAGTGGGGGCGCGGGGTCCTACGAGCAGTACTTC.

V gene TRBV2 combines with J gene TRBJ2-5, with 8 nucleotides matching TRBD1. Germline V lookup: CDR1 SNHLY, CDR2 FYNNEI. The junction had 1 base not matched to a gene; V was cut back by 6 bases and J by 7 bases. This CDR3 contains 11 residues. The CDR3 spells CASSGTGTQYF. The CDR3 region has the DNA TGTGCCAGCAGCGGGACAGGGACCCAGTACTTC.

The chain uses TRBV28 and TRBJ2-2; 10 bases fit TRBD2. The V gene's germline CDR1 is MDHEN and CDR2 SYDVKM. The CDR3 spans 16 residues. J lost 5 bases, V lost 4 bases, and 7 bases had no gene match. CDR3 sequence: CASSSRLAGVTGELFF. The CDR3 DNA is TGTGCCAGCAGTTCGCGGCTAGCGGGAGTAACCGGGGAGCTGTTTTTT.

The DNA for the CDR3 is TGTGCCAGCAGCTATGCGGGACTAGGTGCAGATACGCAGTATTTT. Translation: CASSYAGLGADTQYF. The genes are TRBV5-4 and TRBJ2-3; 8 nucleotides align to TRBD2. With 3 bases clipped from V and 4 bases from J, the junction kept 7 bases outside the gene matches. The germline V gene encodes CDR1 SGHNT and CDR2 YYREEE (reference sequence). The CDR3 has 15 residues.

V usage is TRBV4-1 and J usage is TRBJ1-3; D uncertain. Germline V gene data show CDR1 as MGHRA and CDR2 as YSYEKL. V was cut by 0 bases and J by 0 bases, with 6 bases left in between. The CDR3 is made up of 15 amino acids. CDR3 protein: CASSQEGGSGNTIYF. The CDR3 nucleotides are TGCGCCAGCAGCCAAGAGGGCGGCTCTGGAAACACCATATATTTT.

The chain carries TRBV4-2 and TRBJ2-1, with 10 bases that match TRBD2. CDR3 size: 16 residues. Germline V CDR1 and CDR2: LGHNA, YNFKEQ. The J segment lost 7 bases and the V segment lost 3 bases, leaving 9 bases of the junction unmatched. CDR3 nucleotide sequence: TGTGCCAGCAGCCACATCGGACTAGCGGAAGGGAATGAGCAGTTCTTC. This sequence encodes CASSHIGLAEGNEQFF.

The V gene is TRBV27, the J gene TRBJ2-5; D gene uncertain. This CDR3 has 11 residues. Germline assignment: CDR1 MNHEY and CDR2 SMNVEV (reference sequence). V lost 11 bases to trimming and J lost 2 bases, with 9 bases between them. CDR3 sequence (DNA): TGTGCCGGCTCCAAACAAGAGACCCAGTACTTC. Its translation: CAGSKQETQYF.

The V call is TRBV19, the J call TRBJ2-7, with D tentatively TRBD2 (5 bases). Germline V CDR1 and CDR2: LNHDA, SQIVND (reference sequence). The CDR3 extends over 13 amino acids. Trimming stripped 6 bases from V and 7 bases from J, with 16 bases between. CDR3 DNA sequence: TGTGCCAGTAGCTTGGAGGCGGTGAGGGAGCAGTACTTC. The encoded protein is CASSLEAVREQYF.

This clone was recorded only once. Here the CDR3 reads CASSLGLAGSTDTQYF. CDR3 DNA: TGTGCCAGCAGCTTAGGACTAGCGGGAAGCACAGATACGCAGTATTTT. The chain combines TRBV11-3 with TRBJ2-3; TRBD2 aligns across 11 bases. The V segment lost 1 base and the J segment 0 bases; nucleotides outside the gene matches: 0. Germline V gene sequence: CDR1 SGHNT, CDR2 YENEEA. This CDR3 is built from 16 residues.

This rearrangement joins TRBV18 to TRBJ2-7; D possibly corresponds to TRBD1 (5 bases). Germline CDR1 is KGHSH and CDR2 is LQKENI. V was shortened by 4 bases and J by 3 bases, with 10 bases between the two germline ends. This CDR3 has 13 amino acids. The CDR3 bases are TGTGCCAGCTCACACGAGACAGTCTACGAGCAGTACTTC. It encodes CASSHETVYEQYF.

The V and J genes are TRBV5-1 and TRBJ2-1; D is undetermined. The germline V gene has CDR1 SGHRS and CDR2 YFSETQ. Deletions cut 0 bases from V and 4 bases from J, with 11 bases between. This CDR3 has 15 amino acids. CDR3 nucleotide sequence: TGCGCCAGCAGCTTGGAGGGCGACAAATACAATGAGCAGTTCTTC. Its protein is CASSLEGDKYNEQFF.

This chain links TRBV4-1 with TRBJ2-7, with a possible D match to TRBD1 (5 bases). V gave up 1 base and J gave up 3 bases, with 19 bases separating them. CDR1 and CDR2 from the germline V gene are MGHRA and YSYEKL. This CDR3 is built from 17 residues. DNA for the CDR3: TGCGCCAGCAGCCAAGGGCGGTCTCCCAGGGCCCGCTACGAGCAGTACTTC. It translates to CASSQGRSPRARYEQYF.

This clone was observed a few times. The chain couples TRBV2 to TRBJ1-2; D perhaps matches TRBD1 (5 bases). V was shortened by 2 bases and J by 3 bases, with 13 bases between the two germline ends. The CDR3 runs to 15 residues. Per germline, CDR1 SNHLY and CDR2 FYNNEI. The CDR3 loop is CASSEQGTRDYGYTF. CDR3 nucleotide sequence: TGTGCCAGCAGTGAACAGGGCACCCGGGACTATGGCTACACCTTC.

The chain joins TRBV27 to TRBJ2-5; D is undetermined. Germline V gene data show CDR1 as MNHEY and CDR2 as SMNVEV (reference sequence). V was cut by 2 bases and J by 2 bases, with 9 bases left in between. The CDR3 consists of 14 residues. CDR3 sequence: CASSLPGDQETQYF. As DNA, the CDR3 is TGTGCCAGCAGTTTACCGGGCGATCAAGAGACCCAGTACTTC.

The rearrangement uses TRBV2 and TRBJ2-3, with 11 bases fitting TRBD2. With 7 bases clipped from V and 3 bases from J, the junction kept 6 bases outside the gene matches. The CDR3 length is 15 residues. The V gene's germline CDR1 is SNHLY and CDR2 FYNNEI. CDR3 DNA sequence: TGTGCCAGCATTATGACTAGCGGGATTACAGATACGCAGTATTTT. It yields the protein CASIMTSGITDTQYF.

The gene calls are TRBV27 and TRBJ2-7; TRBD2 matches 15 bases. Germline CDR1 is MNHEY and CDR2 is SMNVEV (reference sequence). The CDR3 extends over 15 amino acids. J gave up 5 bases and V 6 bases, and 5 bases lay outside the gene matches. CDR3 DNA: TGTGCCAGCAGCCCCGGGACTAGCGGGAGGAACGAGCAGTACTTC. Its translation: CASSPGTSGRNEQYF.

V is TRBV6-5 and J is TRBJ2-7; the match to TRBD1 covers 9 bases. Per the germline V gene, CDR1 is MNHEY and CDR2 is SVGAGI. Trimming at V came to 5 bases and at J to 5 bases, leaving 7 bases not matched to a gene. The CDR3 consists of 14 residues. CDR3 coding DNA: TGTGCCAGCAGTGGAGGGACAGGGAGCCACGAGCAGTACTTC. This encodes CASSGGTGSHEQYF.

The CDR3 DNA reads TGCAGCGTTGAAGCGGGACCCCAGGGCTATGGCTACACCTTC. Translated, it gives CSVEAGPQGYGYTF. V usage is TRBV29-1 and J usage is TRBJ1-2, with D perhaps matching TRBD1 (5 bases). The CDR3 covers 14 residues. CDR1 is SQVTM, CDR2 ANQGSEA, per germline. V was shortened by 1 base and J by 4 bases, with 13 bases between the two germline ends.

The chain joins TRBV19 to TRBJ2-2, with 7 nucleotides matching TRBD2. Unmatched junction bases numbered 5, after V lost 4 bases and J lost 0 bases. CDR1 is LNHDA and CDR2 is SQIVND in the germline V gene (reference sequence). The CDR3 runs 16 residues. DNA of the CDR3: TGTGCCAGTAGTAGAAGAGCGGGGACGAACACCGGGGAGCTGTTTTTT. This sequence encodes CASSRRAGTNTGELFF.

The chain employs TRBV27 and TRBJ2-7; D unresolved. The germline CDR1 and CDR2 sequences are MNHEY and SMNVEV (reference sequence). V dropped 5 bases and J dropped 0 bases, with 8 bases sitting between them. The CDR3 is 13 residues long. The CDR3 nucleotides read TGTGCCAGCAGTCCGATGGTCTCCTACGAGCAGTACTTC. It is translated as CASSPMVSYEQYF.

The chain employs TRBV7-8 and TRBJ1-4, with D perhaps TRBD1 (6 bases). CDR1 and CDR2 (germline): SGHVS, FQNEAQ. The V end was cut by 1 base, the J end by 8 bases, with 23 bases between. The CDR3 has 18 amino acids. CDR3 amino acids: CASSLVTSGHVSWEKLFF. The CDR3 coding sequence is TGTGCCAGCAGCTTAGTCACATCGGGACACGTATCTTGGGAAAAACTGTTTTTT.

The table lists this clone with a few counts. The chain combines TRBV13 with TRBJ1-1; D remains ambiguous. The CDR3 loop spans 12 amino acids. Trimming took 5 bases from V and 8 from J, leaving 12 bases between them. The germline CDR1 and CDR2 sequences are PRHDT and FYEKMQ (reference sequence). The CDR3: CASSLVDPEAFF. CDR3 nucleotide sequence: TGTGCCAGCAGCCTAGTGGATCCCGAAGCTTTCTTT.

The V gene is TRBV28, the J gene TRBJ2-2; 9 bases align to TRBD2. CDR1 MDHEN and CDR2 SYDVKM come from the germline V gene. The CDR3 spans 16 residues. Trimming took 4 bases from V and 5 from J; bases not matched to a gene: 8. The CDR3 bases are TGTGCCAGCAGTTCACTGGCGGGAGGGCTGACCGGGGAGCTGTTTTTT. This translates into CASSSLAGGLTGELFF.

Only one count was recorded for this clone. This chain connects TRBV6-5 to TRBJ2-7; no reliable D call. From germline, CDR1 is MNHEY and CDR2 SVGAGI. Trimming stripped 4 bases from V and 7 bases from J, with 11 bases between. This CDR3 has 12 residues. The CDR3 here is CASSSKVWEQYF. CDR3 sequence (DNA): TGTGCCAGCAGTTCCAAGGTGTGGGAGCAGTACTTC.

This chain joins TRBV7-7 and TRBJ2-1; possible D gene TRBD1, 6 bases. The CDR3 contains 17 residues. With 3 bases removed from V and 8 bases from J, the gap between germline ends came to 23 bases. Germline V gene data show CDR1 as SSHAT and CDR2 as FNYEAQ (reference sequence). The CDR3 sequence: CASSFRPPTQGTHEQFF. CDR3 nucleotide sequence: TGTGCCAGCAGCTTTCGCCCCCCCACCCAGGGGACCCATGAGCAGTTCTTC.

The V and J genes are TRBV7-2 and TRBJ1-1; D is possibly TRBD1 (5 bases). Between the trimmed V and J ends, which lost 4 bases and 5 bases, there was a span of 17 bases. Germline CDR1 and CDR2: SGHTA and FQGNSA. CDR3 length equals 15 residues. CDR3 residues: CASSSPPVGQTEAFF. DNA for the CDR3: TGTGCCAGCAGCTCCCCCCCGGTGGGGCAAACTGAAGCTTTCTTT. Complete variable domain (other parts from reference TRBV7-2 and TRBJ1-1): GAGVSQSPSNKVTEKGKDVELRCDPISGHTALYWYRQSLGQGLEFLIYFQGNSAPDKSGLPSDRFSAERTGGSVSTLTIQRTQQEDSAVYLCASSSPPVGQTEAFFGQGTRLTVV.

This chain uses TRBV28 with TRBJ2-3; TRBD2 matches 8 bases. This CDR3 is 15 amino acids long. Germline V lookup: CDR1 MDHEN, CDR2 SYDVKM. J lost 6 bases, V lost 6 bases, and 11 bases had no gene match. In DNA, the CDR3 is TGTGCCAGCAGCCCCAGGCCGGGAGGGCGGGATACGCAGTATTTT. It codes for CASSPRPGGRDTQYF.

The V gene is TRBV7-2, the J gene TRBJ2-5; tentative D call: TRBD2 (6 bases). Germline V gives CDR1 SGHTA, CDR2 FQGNSA. V was shortened by 4 bases and J by 5 bases, with 11 bases between the two germline ends. This CDR3 has 13 amino acids. The CDR3, as DNA: TGTGCCAGCAGCTATGGGGGGACGGAGACCCAGTACTTC. It yields the protein CASSYGGTETQYF.

The chain has TRBV5-6 and TRBJ2-7; D gene unclear. This CDR3 spans 12 amino acids. CDR1 is SGHDT and CDR2 is YYEEEE in the germline V gene. The V end lost 1 base, the J end lost 4 bases, and 6 bases lay between the germline ends. This CDR3 is CASSLQNYEQYF. As DNA, the CDR3 is TGTGCCAGCAGCTTGCAGAATTACGAGCAGTACTTC.